This is a list of T cell receptor beta chains from one sample in a study of T-cell memory formation after mild COVID-19. Each CDR3 protein gets one entry after TCRdb re-called the 5' RACE reads with MiXCR. This sample has under 250,000 distinct CDR3 sequences, with 9.5% found just once. Specimen: PBMCs or a T cell subset sorted from them (not recorded which). Receptor source: a man aged 18 to 29 who had mild COVID-19 (a few samples of this study predate the infection). Cell type and time point are not known. The conserved cysteine and the conserved F or W are not part of the CDR3 here. The size entry is marked missing in some rows and otherwise reads once, few, many or a size class.

>few|TRBV7-2
ASSPRGVYTEAF
>few|TRBV10-3
AISKRSGLGNTGELF
>-|TRBV5-1
ASSIQGSDTEAF
>few|TRBV29-1
SVVITGTDTQY
>few|TRBV18
ASSDRNLNTEAF
>-|TRBV5-1
ASSQTANYGYT
>few|TRBV12-5
ASGTTGGELTGELF
>many|TRBV2
ASIGQGGTEAF
>few|TRBV2
ASRDYNEQF
>many|TRBV11-2
ASSPRTGAYNEQF
>few|TRBV27
ASTRRWGISGNTIY
>-|TRBV6-5
ASSSESRSRDEQF
>-|TRBV10-3
AITSSADTQY
>many|TRBV5-6
ASSLWSGFNTEAF
>-|TRBV4-2
ASSQDGGAGALYNEQF
>few|TRBV4-1
ASSQDTVTGYGYT
>few|TRBV6-4
ASSDGGWGTDTQY
>-|TRBV15
ATSTAGTGSTDTQY